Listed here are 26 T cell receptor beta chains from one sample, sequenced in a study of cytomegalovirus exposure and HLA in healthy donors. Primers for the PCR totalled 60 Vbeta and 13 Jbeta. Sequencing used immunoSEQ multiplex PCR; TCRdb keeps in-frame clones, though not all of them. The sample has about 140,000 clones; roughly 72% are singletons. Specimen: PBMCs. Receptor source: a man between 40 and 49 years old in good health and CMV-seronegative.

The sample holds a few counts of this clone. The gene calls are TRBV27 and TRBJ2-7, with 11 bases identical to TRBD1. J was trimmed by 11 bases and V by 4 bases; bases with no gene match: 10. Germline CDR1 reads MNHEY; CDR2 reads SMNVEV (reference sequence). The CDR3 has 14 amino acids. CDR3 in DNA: TGTGCCAGCAGTTCCGGGACAGGGGGTAACGTTGAGTACTTC. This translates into CASSSGTGGNVEYF.

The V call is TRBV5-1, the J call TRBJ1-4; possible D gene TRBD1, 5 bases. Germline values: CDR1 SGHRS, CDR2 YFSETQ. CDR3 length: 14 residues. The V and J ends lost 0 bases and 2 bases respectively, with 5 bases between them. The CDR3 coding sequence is TGCGCCAGCAGCTTGGAGGGGACTAATGAAAAACTGTTTTTT. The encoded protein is CASSLEGTNEKLFF.

In DNA form, the CDR3 reads TGTGCCAGCAGCCTTGGGACGGACGGGGGCAATGAGCAGTTCTTC. Protein sequence: CASSLGTDGGNEQFF. The chain recombines TRBV11-2 with TRBJ2-1; D is perhaps TRBD2 (6 bases). Trimming stripped 5 bases from V and 6 bases from J, with 17 bases between. Germline V gives CDR1 SGHAT, CDR2 FQNNGV. This CDR3 is built from 15 residues. The whole variable domain, remainder taken from reference TRBV11-2 and TRBJ2-1, is EAGVAQSPRYKIIEKRQSVAFWCNPISGHATLYWYQQILGQGPKLLIQFQNNGVVDDSQLPKDRFSAERLKGVDSTLKIQPAKLEDSAVYLCASSLGTDGGNEQFFGPGTRLTVL.

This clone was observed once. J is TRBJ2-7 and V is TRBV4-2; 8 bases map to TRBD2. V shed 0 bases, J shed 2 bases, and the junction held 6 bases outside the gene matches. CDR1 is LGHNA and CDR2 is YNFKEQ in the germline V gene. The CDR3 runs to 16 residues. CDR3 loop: CASSQEAGREAYEQYF. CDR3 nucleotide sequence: TGTGCCAGCAGCCAAGAAGCTGGGCGGGAGGCCTACGAGCAGTACTTC.

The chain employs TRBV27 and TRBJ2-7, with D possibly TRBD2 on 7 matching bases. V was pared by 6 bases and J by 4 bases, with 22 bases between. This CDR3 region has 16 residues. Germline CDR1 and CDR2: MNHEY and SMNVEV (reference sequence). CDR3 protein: CASRLRGALDPYEQYF. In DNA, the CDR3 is TGTGCCAGCAGGCTCCGGGGGGCCCTCGACCCTTACGAGCAGTACTTC.

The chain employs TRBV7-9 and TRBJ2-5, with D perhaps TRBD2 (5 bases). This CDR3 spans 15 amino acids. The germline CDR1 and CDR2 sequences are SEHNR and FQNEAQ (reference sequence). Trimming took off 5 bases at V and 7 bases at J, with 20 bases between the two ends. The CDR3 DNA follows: TGTGCCAGCAGCCCGCGGACTCCCGTCGAAGGGACCCAGTACTTC. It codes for CASSPRTPVEGTQYF.

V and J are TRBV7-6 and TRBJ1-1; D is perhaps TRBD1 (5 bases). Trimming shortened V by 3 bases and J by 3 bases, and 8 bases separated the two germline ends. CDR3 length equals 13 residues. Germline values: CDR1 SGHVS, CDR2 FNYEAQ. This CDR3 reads CASSFGGDTEAFF. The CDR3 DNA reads TGTGCCAGCAGCTTTGGAGGGGACACTGAAGCTTTCTTT.

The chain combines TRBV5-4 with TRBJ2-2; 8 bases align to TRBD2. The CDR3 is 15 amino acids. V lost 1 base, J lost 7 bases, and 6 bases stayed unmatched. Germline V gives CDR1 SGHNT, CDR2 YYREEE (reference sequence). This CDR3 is CASSLTGGGHGELFF. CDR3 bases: TGTGCCAGCAGCTTGACGGGAGGGGGTCACGGGGAGCTGTTTTTT.

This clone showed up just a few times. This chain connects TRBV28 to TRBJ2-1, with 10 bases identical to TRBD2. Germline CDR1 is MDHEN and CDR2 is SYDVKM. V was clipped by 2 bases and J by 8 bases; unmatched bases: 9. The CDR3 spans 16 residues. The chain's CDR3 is CASSLGSGGPFDEQFF. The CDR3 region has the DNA TGTGCCAGCAGTTTAGGTAGCGGGGGGCCCTTCGATGAGCAGTTCTTC.

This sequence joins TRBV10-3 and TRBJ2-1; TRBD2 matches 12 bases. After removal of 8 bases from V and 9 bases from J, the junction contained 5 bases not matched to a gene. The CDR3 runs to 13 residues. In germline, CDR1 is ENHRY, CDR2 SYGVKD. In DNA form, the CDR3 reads TGTGCCATCGAGACTAGCGGGGGTGGTGAGCAGTTCTTC. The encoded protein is CAIETSGGGEQFF.

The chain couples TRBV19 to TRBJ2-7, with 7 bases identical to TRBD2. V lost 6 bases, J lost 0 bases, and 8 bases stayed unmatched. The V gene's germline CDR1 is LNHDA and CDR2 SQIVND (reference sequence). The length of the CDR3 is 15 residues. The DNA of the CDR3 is TGTGCCAGTAGGGCGCGACTAGCCGACTCCTACGAGCAGTACTTC. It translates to CASRARLADSYEQYF.

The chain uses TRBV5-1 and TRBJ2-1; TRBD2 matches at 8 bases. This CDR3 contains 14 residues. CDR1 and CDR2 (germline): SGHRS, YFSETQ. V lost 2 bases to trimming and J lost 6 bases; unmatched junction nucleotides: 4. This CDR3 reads CASSLETSGNEQFF. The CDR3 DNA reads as TGCGCCAGCAGCTTAGAAACTAGCGGCAATGAGCAGTTCTTC.

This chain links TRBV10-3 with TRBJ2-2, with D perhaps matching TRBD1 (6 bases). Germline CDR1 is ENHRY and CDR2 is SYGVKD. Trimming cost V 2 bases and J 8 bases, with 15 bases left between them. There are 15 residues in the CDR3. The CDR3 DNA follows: TGTGCCATCAGTGAGGGGGGCTACCAGTTTGGGGAGCTGTTTTTT. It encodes CAISEGGYQFGELFF.

The CDR3 coding sequence is TGTGCCAGCAGCTACCTACAAACAGGGAATTCACCCCTCCACTTT. It codes for CASSYLQTGNSPLHF. This chain joins TRBV5-5 and TRBJ1-6, with D tentatively TRBD1 (6 bases). Per the germline V gene, CDR1 is SGHKS and CDR2 is YYEKEE (reference sequence). The CDR3 sequence is 15 residues long. The V end lost 3 bases, the J end lost 7 bases, and 14 bases lay between the germline ends.

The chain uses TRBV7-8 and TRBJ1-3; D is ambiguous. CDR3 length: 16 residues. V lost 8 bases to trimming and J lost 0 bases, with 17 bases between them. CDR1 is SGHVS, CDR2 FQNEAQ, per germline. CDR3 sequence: CASAPGERSSGNTIYF. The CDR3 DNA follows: TGTGCCAGCGCTCCCGGTGAGAGATCCTCTGGAAACACCATATATTTT. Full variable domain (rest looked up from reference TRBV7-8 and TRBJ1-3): GAGVSQSPRYKVAKRGQDVALRCDPISGHVSLFWYQQALGQGPEFLTYFQNEAQLDKSGLPSDRFFAERPEGSVSTLKIQRTQQEDSAVYLCASAPGERSSGNTIYFGEGSWLTVV.

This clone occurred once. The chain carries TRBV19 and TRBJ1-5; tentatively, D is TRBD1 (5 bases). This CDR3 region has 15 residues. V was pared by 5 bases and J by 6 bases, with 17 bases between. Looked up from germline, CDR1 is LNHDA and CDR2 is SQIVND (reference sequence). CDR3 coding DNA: TGTGCCAGTAGTCTCTCCGGGGGAGGAGGTCAGCCCCAGCATTTT. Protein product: CASSLSGGGGQPQHF.

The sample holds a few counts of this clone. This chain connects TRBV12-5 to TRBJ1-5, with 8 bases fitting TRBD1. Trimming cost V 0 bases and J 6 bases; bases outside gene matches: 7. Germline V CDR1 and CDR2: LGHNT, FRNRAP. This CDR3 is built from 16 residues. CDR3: CASGLVIGQGIQPQHF. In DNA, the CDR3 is TGTGCTAGTGGTTTGGTAATCGGACAGGGAATTCAGCCCCAGCATTTT.

Here the CDR3 DNA reads TGCGCCAGCAGCCAAGATTACCGGGGGGTTAACAATGAGCAGTTCTTC. It is translated as CASSQDYRGVNNEQFF. The rearrangement links TRBV4-3 to TRBJ2-1, with TRBD2 identical over 7 bases. The germline CDR1 and CDR2 sequences are LGHNA and YSLEER. Trimming removed 0 bases from V and 5 bases from J; junction bases left unmatched: 7. CDR3 length equals 16 residues.

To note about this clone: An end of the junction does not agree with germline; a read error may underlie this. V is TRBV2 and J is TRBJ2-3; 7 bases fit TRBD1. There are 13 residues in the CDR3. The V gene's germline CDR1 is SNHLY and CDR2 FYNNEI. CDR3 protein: CASRGDSSETQYF. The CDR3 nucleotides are TGTGCCAGCAGAGGGGACAGCTCAGAAACGCAGTATTTT.

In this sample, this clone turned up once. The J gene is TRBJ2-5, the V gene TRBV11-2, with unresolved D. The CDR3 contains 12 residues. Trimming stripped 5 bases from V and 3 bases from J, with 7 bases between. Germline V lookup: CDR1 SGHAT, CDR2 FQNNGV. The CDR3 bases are TGTGCCAGCAGCCGAGGCGAAGAGACCCAGTACTTC. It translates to CASSRGEETQYF.

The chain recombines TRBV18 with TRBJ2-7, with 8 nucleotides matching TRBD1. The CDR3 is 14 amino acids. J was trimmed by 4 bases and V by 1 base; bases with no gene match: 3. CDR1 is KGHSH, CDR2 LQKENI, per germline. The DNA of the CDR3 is TGTGCCAGCTCACCACAGAACAGGGGGTACGAGCAGTACTTC. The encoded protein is CASSPQNRGYEQYF.

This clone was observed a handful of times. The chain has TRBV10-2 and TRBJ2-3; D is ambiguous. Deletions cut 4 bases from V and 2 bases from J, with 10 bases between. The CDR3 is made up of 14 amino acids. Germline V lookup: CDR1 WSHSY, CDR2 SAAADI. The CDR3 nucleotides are TGCGCCAGCAGTGTTGGCAGCGCCACAGATACGCAGTATTTT. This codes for CASSVGSATDTQYF.

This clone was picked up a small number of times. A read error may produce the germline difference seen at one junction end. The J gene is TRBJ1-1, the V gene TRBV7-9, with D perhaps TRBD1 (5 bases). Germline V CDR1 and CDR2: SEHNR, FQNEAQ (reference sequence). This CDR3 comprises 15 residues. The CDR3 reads CSSSLVGQLNTEAFF. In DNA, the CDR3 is TGTTCCAGCAGCTTAGTAGGACAATTGAACACTGAAGCTTTCTTT.

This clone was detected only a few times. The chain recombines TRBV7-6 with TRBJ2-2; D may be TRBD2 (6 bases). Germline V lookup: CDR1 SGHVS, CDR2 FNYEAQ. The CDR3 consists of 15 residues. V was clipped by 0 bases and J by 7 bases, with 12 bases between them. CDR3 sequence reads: CASSLARLAVGELFF. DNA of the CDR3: TGTGCCAGCAGCTTAGCCAGATTAGCGGTCGGGGAGCTGTTTTTT.

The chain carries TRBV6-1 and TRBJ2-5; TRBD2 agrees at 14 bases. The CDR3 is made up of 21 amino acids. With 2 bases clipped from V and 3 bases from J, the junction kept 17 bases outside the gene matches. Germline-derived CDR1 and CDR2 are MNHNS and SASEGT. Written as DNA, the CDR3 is TGTGCCAGCAGTGAATTCGGCGGGACTAGCGGGAGTTTTTGGGCTGAAGAGACCCAGTACTTC. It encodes CASSEFGGTSGSFWAEETQYF.

CDR3 nucleotides: TGTGCCAGTAGTATAAAAACCCCAACTAGCGGGCGTCCCTACAATGAGCAGTTCTTC. Protein sequence: CASSIKTPTSGRPYNEQFF. The rearrangement uses TRBV19 and TRBJ2-1; TRBD2 matches at 9 bases. Germline lookup yields CDR1 LNHDA and CDR2 SQIVND (reference sequence). The CDR3 is made up of 19 amino acids. V gave up 2 bases and J gave up 2 bases; unmatched junction bases: 13.